This T cell receptor beta chain was obtained from a study of cytomegalovirus exposure and HLA in healthy donors. Whole-study context: Across 350 to 400 genotyped donors, over 70% landed in the Caucasian-associated ancestry cluster.

CDR3 length equals 13 residues. Germline-derived CDR1 and CDR2 are MNHEY and SMNVEV (reference sequence). V gave up 8 bases and J gave up 2 bases, with 11 bases separating them. The count of this clone is one. Its antigen remains unidentified. The study, taken as a whole, reports: A further, later analysis showed that HLA-associated TCR beta chains (compared with equally common others) were more clonally expanded.

It was with 60 Vbeta and 13 Jbeta primers that the PCR ran. Some clones are missing from TCRdb's copy, which holds only in-frame ones; the method was immunoSEQ multiplex PCR. Of roughly 140,000 clones listed, about 75% are singletons. The sequence came from a male donor in good health and CMV-seronegative. V and J are TRBV27 and TRBJ2-3; possibly TRBD2 for D (5 bases). The sample was PBMCs. The CDR3 here is CASAPTTTDTQYF. The CDR3, as DNA: TGTGCCAGCGCCCCGACTACCACAGATACGCAGTATTTT.